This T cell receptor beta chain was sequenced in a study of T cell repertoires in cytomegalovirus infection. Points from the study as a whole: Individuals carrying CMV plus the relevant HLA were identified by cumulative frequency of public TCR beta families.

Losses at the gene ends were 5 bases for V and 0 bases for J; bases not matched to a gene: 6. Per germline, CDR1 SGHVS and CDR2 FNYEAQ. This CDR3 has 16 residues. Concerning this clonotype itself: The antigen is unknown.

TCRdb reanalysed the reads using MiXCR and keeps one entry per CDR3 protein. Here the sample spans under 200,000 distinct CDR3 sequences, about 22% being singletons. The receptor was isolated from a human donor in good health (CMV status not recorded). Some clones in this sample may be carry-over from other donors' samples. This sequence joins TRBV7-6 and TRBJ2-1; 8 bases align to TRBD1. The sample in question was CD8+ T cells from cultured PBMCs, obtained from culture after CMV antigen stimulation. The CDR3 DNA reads TGTGCCAGCAGCCCCACCACAGGGGGCTCCTACAATGAGCAGTTCTTC. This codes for CASSPTTGGSYNEQFF. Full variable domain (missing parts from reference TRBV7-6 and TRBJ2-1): GAGVSQSPRYKVTKRGQDVALRCDPISGHVSLYWYRQALGQGPEFLTYFNYEAQQDKSGLPNDRFSAERPEGSISTLTIQRTEQRDSAMYRCASSPTTGGSYNEQFFGPGTRLTVL.